These 28 T cell receptor beta chains originate from one sample sequenced in a study of T cell repertoires in cytomegalovirus infection (dated by TCRdb to about 2019). The instrument was an Illumina HiSeq 1500. TCRdb reanalyzed the raw reads on its own, using fastp at Q25 for trimming and MiXCR for clone calling, and kept in-frame beta chains. Here each entry gathers all rows of one CDR3 protein and keeps the most common genes and DNA. In this sample the table shows 270,000 or so distinct CDR3 sequences, over 15% of which occur a single time. In total, the top ten clones hold less than 50% of the sample. The specimen sequenced was CD8+ T cells from PBMCs. Source of these receptors: a human donor in good health (CMV status not recorded). Some clones in this sample may be carry-over from other donors' samples.

This chain uses TRBV12-3 or TRBV12-4 with TRBJ2-2, with 10 bases fitting TRBD1. CDR3 length: 18 residues. J was trimmed by 0 bases and V by 4 bases; bases with no gene match: 8. CDR3 loop: CASSYYSGTGANTGELFF. The DNA of the CDR3 is TGTGCCAGCAGTTACTATTCCGGGACAGGGGCGAACACCGGGGAGCTGTTTTTT.

This rearrangement joins TRBV15 to TRBJ1-1; TRBD1 is a possible D gene (5 bases). The CDR3 is made up of 13 amino acids. Trimming took off 1 base at V and 6 bases at J, with 9 bases between the two ends. Germline V CDR1 and CDR2: LNHNV, YYDKDF (reference sequence). CDR3 DNA: TGTGCCACCAGCAGAGTTGGGACCTCTGAAGCTTTCTTT. Translating it yields CATSRVGTSEAFF.

The rearrangement links TRBV28 to TRBJ2-7, with D tentatively TRBD1 or TRBD2 (5 bases each). With 10 bases removed from V and 6 bases from J, the gap between germline ends came to 13 bases. Germline V gives CDR1 MDHEN, CDR2 SYDVKM. The CDR3 is made up of 11 amino acids. CDR3 protein: CATLGVVEQYF. The CDR3 region has the DNA TGTGCCACTTTGGGGGTAGTCGAGCAGTACTTC.

This clonotype was counted many times. The rearrangement uses TRBV28 and TRBJ2-3; either TRBD1 or TRBD2 may supply D (6 bases each). Germline V gene lookup returns CDR1 MDHEN and CDR2 SYDVKM. CDR3 length: 16 amino acids. The V end was cut by 2 bases, the J end by 5 bases, with 17 bases between. In nucleotides, the CDR3 is TGTGCCAGCAGTTTAACGGGGGCCCCGGGTGGAGATACGCAGTATTTT. Amino acid sequence: CASSLTGAPGGDTQYF.

V gene TRBV19 combines with J gene TRBJ1-1; a weak D match, TRBD1 (5 bases). This CDR3 spans 12 amino acids. The germline gives CDR1 LNHDA, CDR2 SQIVND (reference sequence). Trimming removed 7 bases at V and 8 bases at J, with 14 bases between. CDR3 protein: CASTWGTLEAFF. The CDR3 region has the DNA TGTGCCAGTACGTGGGGGACCTTAGAAGCTTTCTTT.

V and J are TRBV5-4 and TRBJ2-3; D possibly corresponds to TRBD1 (6 bases). Trimming pared 2 bases from V and 6 bases from J, leaving 16 bases between. CDR1 is SGHNT and CDR2 is YYREEE in the germline V gene (reference sequence). This CDR3 comprises 15 residues. CDR3 protein: CASSFPGTIGDTQYF. The CDR3 bases are TGTGCCAGCAGCTTCCCAGGGACAATCGGCGATACGCAGTATTTT. Together with reference TRBV5-4 and TRBJ2-3, the CDR3 gives the full variable domain: ETGVTQSPTHLIKTRGQQVTLRCSSQSGHNTVSWYQQALGQGPQFIFQYYREEENGRGNFPPRFSGLQFPNYSSELNVNALELDDSALYLCASSFPGTIGDTQYFGPGTRLTVL.

The gene calls are TRBV3-1 and TRBJ1-5; D ambiguous. CDR1 and CDR2 (germline): LGHDT, YNNKEL (reference sequence). The CDR3 is 14 amino acids. Trimming cost V 1 base and J 5 bases, with 9 bases left between them. For the CDR3, the DNA is TGTGCCAGCAGCCAAGGCCGGGGATATCAGCCCCAGCATTTT. Protein sequence: CASSQGRGYQPQHF.

This clonotype was seen at least ten times. The V call is TRBV7-2, the J call TRBJ2-7; 10 bases are a match to TRBD1. The CDR3 has 14 amino acids. The V gene end was trimmed by 4 bases and the J gene end by 6 bases; junction bases not matched to a gene: 6. Germline V lookup: CDR1 SGHTA, CDR2 FQGNSA. CDR3 sequence reads: CASSSRDRGREQYF. CDR3 nucleotides: TGTGCCAGCAGCTCAAGGGACAGGGGTCGCGAGCAGTACTTC.

This chain connects TRBV20-1 to TRBJ1-1, with D perhaps matching TRBD1 (6 bases). The CDR3 loop spans 18 amino acids. Germline CDR1 is DFQATT and CDR2 is SNEGSKA (reference sequence). V gave up 1 base and J gave up 1 base, with 22 bases separating them. The CDR3, as DNA: TGCAGTGCTAGAGGACGGGGAAGGGGGGAAAGGTGGAACACTGAAGCTTTCTTT. This codes for CSARGRGRGERWNTEAFF.

V and J are TRBV18 and TRBJ1-5; maybe TRBD1 (6 bases). The CDR3 consists of 14 residues. Per germline, CDR1 KGHSH and CDR2 LQKENI. Trimming cost V 5 bases and J 3 bases, with 11 bases left between them. The CDR3 is CASSTQGFNQPQHF. CDR3 DNA: TGTGCCAGCTCAACACAGGGCTTCAATCAGCCCCAGCATTTT. Combining the CDR3 with reference TRBV18 and TRBJ1-5 gives the whole variable domain NAGVMQNPRHLVRRRGQEARLRCSPMKGHSHVYWYRQLPEEGLKFMVYLQKENIIDESGMPKERFSAEFPKEGPSILRIQQVVRGDSAAYFCASSTQGFNQPQHFGDGTRLSIL.

This chain links TRBV14 with TRBJ2-3; 13 bases are shared with TRBD2. J lost 4 bases, V lost 0 bases, and 1 base had no gene match. The length of the CDR3 is 16 residues. Germline lookup yields CDR1 SGHDN and CDR2 FVKESK. The CDR3 nucleotides read TGTGCCAGCAGCCAAGAAGGGACTAGCGGGGCAGATACGCAGTATTTT. Translating gives CASSQEGTSGADTQYF.

This clonotype was seen many times. J is TRBJ1-6 and V is TRBV7-2; tentatively, D is TRBD1 (5 bases). The V end was cut by 6 bases, the J end by 8 bases, with 20 bases between. In germline, CDR1 is SGHTA, CDR2 FQGNSA. The CDR3 has 16 amino acids. This CDR3 reads CASREIWEGSYSPLHF. CDR3 bases: TGTGCCAGCAGGGAAATCTGGGAGGGGTCTTATTCACCCCTCCACTTT.

In nucleotides, the CDR3 is TGTGCCAGCAGTGAAGGGTATGAGCAGTTCTTC. Translating gives CASSEGYEQFF. V gene TRBV2 combines with J gene TRBJ2-1; unclear D gene. From germline, CDR1 is SNHLY and CDR2 FYNNEI. This CDR3 has 11 amino acids. Trimming removed 1 base at V and 8 bases at J, with 3 bases between. The variable domain in full, completed from reference TRBV2 and TRBJ2-1, reads EPEVTQTPSHQVTQMGQEVILRCVPISNHLYFYWYRQILGQKVEFLVSFYNNEISEKSEIFDDQFSVERPDGSNFTLKIRSTKLEDSAMYFCASSEGYEQFFGPGTRLTVL.

This clonotype was observed a few times. V gene TRBV5-6 combines with J gene TRBJ2-2; no firm D call. There are 12 residues in the CDR3. The V end was cut by 0 bases, the J end by 7 bases, with 4 bases between. Germline-derived CDR1 and CDR2 are SGHDT and YYEEEE. The CDR3 DNA reads TGTGCCAGCAGCTTGGTGTACGGGGAGCTGTTTTTT. This sequence encodes CASSLVYGELFF.

There are many counts of this clonotype. The J gene is TRBJ1-2, the V gene TRBV7-2; a possible D gene is TRBD1 (6 bases). This CDR3 comprises 13 residues. Germline V gives CDR1 SGHTA, CDR2 FQGNSA. Trimming pared 5 bases from V and 8 bases from J, leaving 15 bases between. This chain's CDR3 is CASSPEGGWGYTF. The CDR3 DNA follows: TGTGCCAGCAGCCCCGAGGGGGGTTGGGGCTACACCTTC. Full variable domain (outside the CDR3, taken from reference TRBV7-2 and TRBJ1-2): GAGVSQSPSNKVTEKGKDVELRCDPISGHTALYWYRQSLGQGLEFLIYFQGNSAPDKSGLPSDRFSAERTGGSVSTLTIQRTQQEDSAVYLCASSPEGGWGYTFGSGTRLTVV.

This clonotype was picked up many times. This chain joins TRBV7-8 and TRBJ2-1, with 10 nucleotides matching TRBD1. The CDR3 is 19 amino acids. Trimming removed 4 bases from V and 6 bases from J; junction bases left unmatched: 18. Germline lookup yields CDR1 SGHVS and CDR2 FQNEAQ. CDR3 protein: CASSSSGQGNFRSRNEQFF. The CDR3 bases are TGTGCCAGCAGCTCCTCGGGACAGGGGAATTTCAGGTCGCGCAATGAGCAGTTCTTC.

This clonotype occurred a few times. This chain connects TRBV7-6 to TRBJ1-6; D gene ambiguous. This CDR3 spans 16 amino acids. Trimming shortened V by 5 bases and J by 0 bases, and 11 bases separated the two germline ends. CDR1 is SGHVS and CDR2 is FNYEAQ in the germline V gene. The CDR3 bases are TGTGCCAGCAGCCCTGAGGAGAGCTCCTATAATTCACCCCTCCACTTT. This sequence encodes CASSPEESSYNSPLHF.

This clonotype showed up just once. The V and J genes are TRBV28 and TRBJ1-6; no definite D call. Per the germline V gene, CDR1 is MDHEN and CDR2 is SYDVKM. CDR3 size: 14 residues. Trimming took 2 bases from V and 6 from J, leaving 8 bases between them. CDR3 DNA: TGTGCCAGCAGTTTAACAGATTCTAATTCACCCCTCCACTTT. It specifies CASSLTDSNSPLHF.

This clonotype showed up just once. The chain uses TRBV9 and TRBJ2-5, with D maybe TRBD1 (6 bases). The CDR3 length is 16 residues. Trimming cost V 4 bases and J 5 bases, with 21 bases left between them. Germline values: CDR1 SGDLS, CDR2 YYNGEE. The CDR3 DNA reads as TGTGCCAGCAGCATTCGACAGGATAAGGTTTGGGAGACCCAGTACTTC. Translating it yields CASSIRQDKVWETQYF.

This clonotype was seen ten or more times. This chain joins TRBV7-2 and TRBJ2-1, with D maybe TRBD1 (5 bases). Germline-derived CDR1 and CDR2 are SGHTA and FQGNSA. The CDR3 is made up of 16 amino acids. Trimming stripped 1 base from V and 1 base from J, with 11 bases between. CDR3 coding DNA: TGTGCCAGCAGCTTAGACAGCAGGGATTCCTACAATGAGCAGTTCTTC. Residues: CASSLDSRDSYNEQFF.

This clonotype has just a few counts. DNA of the CDR3: TGTGCCAGCAGCTTGGGGGCACAGCCCCGATCCTACGAGCAGTACTTC. It yields the protein CASSLGAQPRSYEQYF. The V gene is TRBV5-6, the J gene TRBJ2-7; D ambiguous. The CDR3 has 16 amino acids. The germline V and J ends were trimmed by 0 bases and 1 base, with 14 bases remaining between them. Germline V gene data show CDR1 as SGHDT and CDR2 as YYEEEE.

The count of this clonotype is one. The gene calls are TRBV28 and TRBJ2-4; 9 nucleotides agree with TRBD2. The germline V gene encodes CDR1 MDHEN and CDR2 SYDVKM. V gave up 7 bases and J gave up 0 bases; unmatched junction bases: 7. This CDR3 is built from 16 residues. The CDR3 region has the DNA TGTGCCAGCATGGAGCGGGGGGCTCTAGCCAAAAACATTCAGTACTTC. As protein: CASMERGALAKNIQYF. Variable domain in full (rest from reference TRBV28 and TRBJ2-4): DVKVTQSSRYLVKRTGEKVFLECVQDMDHENMFWYRQDPGLGLRLIYFSYDVKMKEKGDIPEGYSVSREKKERFSLILESASTNQTSMYLCASMERGALAKNIQYFGAGTRLSVL.

This clonotype was detected ten times or more. The chain joins TRBV19 to TRBJ2-7; D may correspond to TRBD1 or TRBD2 (5 bases each). Germline CDR1 and CDR2: LNHDA and SQIVND (reference sequence). V was pared by 4 bases and J by 3 bases, with 16 bases between. CDR3 length equals 15 residues. The CDR3 region is CASSTPRGVGYEQYF. CDR3 DNA: TGTGCCAGTAGTACACCCAGAGGGGTAGGCTACGAGCAGTACTTC.

In this sample, this clonotype turned up many times. The chain has TRBV4-1 and TRBJ1-1, with 7 bases matching TRBD1. The CDR3 has 17 residues. Germline V lookup: CDR1 MGHRA, CDR2 YSYEKL. V dropped 0 bases and J dropped 2; count of bases not matched to a gene: 9. DNA for the CDR3: TGCGCCAGCAGCCAAGATCAGGGGGTCGGGCTAAACACTGAAGCTTTCTTT. Its translation is CASSQDQGVGLNTEAFF.

This clonotype was recorded a few times. The rearrangement joins TRBV5-6 to TRBJ1-1; D ambiguous. The V gene's germline CDR1 is SGHDT and CDR2 YYEEEE. This CDR3 contains 14 residues. The V end was cut by 2 bases, the J end by 1 base, with 9 bases between. The CDR3: CASSFSEENTEAFF. The CDR3 DNA sequence: TGTGCCAGCAGCTTTTCGGAAGAGAACACTGAAGCTTTCTTT. Filled out from reference TRBV5-6 and TRBJ1-1, the complete variable domain reads DAGVTQSPTHLIKTRGQQVTLRCSPKSGHDTVSWYQQALGQGPQFIFQYYEEEERQRGNFPDRFSGHQFPNYSSELNVNALLLGDSALYLCASSFSEENTEAFFGQGTRLTVV.

The chain recombines TRBV9 with TRBJ2-1; D uncertain. The germline gives CDR1 SGDLS, CDR2 YYNGEE. The CDR3 runs 14 residues. Trimming left V 2 bases short and J 3 bases short, with 9 bases between. The chain's CDR3 is CASSVGLGYNEQFF. The CDR3 DNA reads TGTGCCAGCAGCGTGGGGTTAGGCTACAATGAGCAGTTCTTC.

This clonotype was seen a handful of times. The chain joins TRBV9 to TRBJ1-3; no definite D call. Per germline, CDR1 SGDLS and CDR2 YYNGEE. This CDR3 has 14 residues. The ends were cut back, 3 bases at V and 2 bases at J, with 9 bases in the middle. DNA for the CDR3: TGTGCCAGCAGCGAGGGCGGGCCTGGAAACACCATATATTTT. It specifies CASSEGGPGNTIYF.

This clonotype has a count of ten or more. The rearrangement joins TRBV12-3 or TRBV12-4 to TRBJ2-5, with 10 bases fitting TRBD1. With 8 bases clipped from V and 3 bases from J, the junction kept 9 bases outside the gene matches. The CDR3 loop spans 15 amino acids. In nucleotides, the CDR3 is TGTGCCAGCTGCCTGGCCGGGACAGGGGAAGAGACCCAGTACTTC. It specifies CASCLAGTGEETQYF.